This TCR delta chain was captured by sequencing in a study of γδ T cells in repeated Plasmodium falciparum infection. Across the study: The natural-infection arm compared Malian children under seasonal malaria with matched Australian children.

Gammadelta T cells were flow-sorted from PBMC into Vgamma9/Vdelta2+ and Vdelta2-negative populations for bulk analysis. Both TRG and TRD chains were sequenced from each sorted sample. TCRdb reanalysed the multiplex PCR reads with CATT. The table records about 51,000 delta-chain clones, about 2% of them present only once. CDR3 length: 21 amino acids. Germline assignment: CDR1 TVYSNPD and CDR2 GDNSRS (reference sequence). The V and J ends lost 2 bases and 0 bases respectively, with 34 bases between them. With respect to this clone: The TCRdb protein comes from a much larger clone and disagrees with this DNA's translation at residue 12, likely due to a read error; the protein given here is derived from the DNA.

The rearrangement uses TRDV3 and TRDJ1; D is possibly TRDD2 or TRDD3 (9 bases each). Here the J gene came from matching the DNA to germline, since TCRdb omits it. The specimen sequenced was gamma-delta T cells from blood. The sequence was obtained from a pool of human donors (malaria-infected and uninfected, not separated). The chain's CDR3 is CAFSFLRAYWGTRSYTDKLIF. CDR3 in DNA: TGTGCCTTTTCCTTCCTACGGGCATACTGGGGGACACGCTCGTACACCGATAAACTCATCTTT.